This entry lists 17 T cell receptor beta chains sequenced from one sample in a study of neurological immune-mediated disorders. TCRdb passed the 5' RACE reads through MiXCR, listing each CDR3 protein once. The data hold approximately 36,000 distinct CDR3 sequences, with 11% to 15% observed a single time. The sample was PBMCs. Every receptor here comes from a woman aged 45-65 years with HTLV-1-associated myelopathy (HAM/TSP).

The V gene is TRBV12-3 or TRBV12-4, the J gene TRBJ2-5, with no clear D. V was clipped by 3 bases and J by 5 bases, with 10 bases between them. This CDR3 is built from 13 residues. CDR3 bases: TGTGCCAGCAGTTTTGGGGTCGGGGAGACCCAGTACTTC. Amino acids: CASSFGVGETQYF.

This clonotype showed up many times. The chain combines TRBV5-6 with TRBJ2-5; 10 nucleotides match TRBD2. The germline V gene has CDR1 SGHDT and CDR2 YYEEEE. This CDR3 is built from 17 residues. Losses at the gene ends were 0 bases for V and 1 base for J; bases not matched to a gene: 6. CDR3 residues: CASSLGPKRGGQETQYF. CDR3 nucleotides: TGTGCCAGCAGCTTGGGGCCAAAGCGGGGGGGCCAAGAGACCCAGTACTTC.

This clonotype was recorded many times. Written as DNA, the CDR3 is TGTGCCAGCAGCCAGGATACTTTAACTGGGGCCAACGTCCTGACTTTC. This translates into CASSQDTLTGANVLTF. The V and J genes are TRBV6-5 and TRBJ2-6; D not resolved. The CDR3 covers 16 residues. Trimming removed 6 bases from V and 2 bases from J, with 14 bases in between. Germline V lookup: CDR1 MNHEY, CDR2 SVGAGI.

Many counts were recorded for this clonotype. The rearrangement links TRBV15 to TRBJ1-5; tentative D call: TRBD1 (5 bases). Looked up from germline, CDR1 is LNHNV and CDR2 is YYDKDF (reference sequence). The CDR3 has 18 amino acids. Trimming left V 0 bases short and J 2 bases short, with 17 bases between. For the CDR3, the DNA is TGTGCCACCAGCAGAGATCAGGGATATGGAGGGGGCAATCAGCCCCAGCATTTT. The encoded protein is CATSRDQGYGGGNQPQHF.

Note on this clonotype: Given a much more abundant clone one base away, this may be a read error. The DNA for the CDR3 is TGTGCCAGCAGACCGGGACAGGGCCCTACCTTAGGGACTGAAGCTTTCTTT. The encoded protein is CASRPGQGPTLGTEAFF. This rearrangement joins TRBV12-3 or TRBV12-4 to TRBJ1-1, with 9 bases fitting TRBD1. Trimming took 6 bases from V and 5 from J; bases not matched to a gene: 16. This CDR3 is 17 amino acids long.

This clonotype occurred many times. This chain links TRBV14 with TRBJ1-6; no definite D call. This CDR3 spans 15 amino acids. CDR1 and CDR2 (germline): SGHDN, FVKESK. The V end was cut by 4 bases, the J end by 4 bases, with 11 bases between. CDR3 in DNA: TGTGCCAGCAGCCCTTCCGAAGGGTATAATTCACCCCTCCACTTT. Its translation is CASSPSEGYNSPLHF.

The chain has TRBV4-3 and TRBJ2-7, with D perhaps matching TRBD1 (6 bases). This CDR3 spans 13 amino acids. CDR1 LGHNA and CDR2 YSLEER come from the germline V gene. Trimming shortened V by 2 bases and J by 4 bases, and 9 bases separated the two germline ends. This CDR3 is CASSQKQGYEQYF. Written as DNA, the CDR3 is TGCGCCAGCAGCCAAAAACAGGGTTACGAGCAGTACTTC.

To note about this clonotype: The junction departs from germline at one end; a sequencing error may be responsible. V is TRBV5-1 and J is TRBJ2-2, with D possibly TRBD2 on 6 matching bases. This CDR3 is 15 amino acids long. Germline values: CDR1 SGHRS, CDR2 YFSETQ. The CDR3 nucleotides are TGCGCCAGCAGCTTCCGGGGGTCGAACACCAGGGAGCTGTTTTTT. Translation: CASSFRGSNTRELFF.

This clonotype showed up many times. The chain carries TRBV9 and TRBJ2-5; TRBD1 matches at 9 bases. Germline V gives CDR1 SGDLS, CDR2 YYNGEE. V was pared by 0 bases and J by 5 bases, with 14 bases of the junction left unmatched. This CDR3 has 18 amino acids. The CDR3 loop reads CASSVGGGQGDAWETQYF. CDR3 nucleotide sequence: TGTGCCAGCAGCGTAGGGGGGGGACAGGGCGACGCGTGGGAGACCCAGTACTTC.

At least ten counts were recorded for this clonotype. The chain is built from TRBV15 and TRBJ2-1, with 11 bases matching TRBD1. Germline-derived CDR1 and CDR2 are LNHNV and YYDKDF (reference sequence). V lost 1 base, J lost 8 bases, and 7 bases stayed unmatched. The CDR3 sequence is 16 residues long. DNA of the CDR3: TGTGCCACCAGCAGAGGAGGACAGGGGGCAGGCGATGAGCAGTTCTTC. Translation: CATSRGGQGAGDEQFF.

This clonotype was observed many times. The genes are TRBV6-6 and TRBJ2-2; 8 bases line up with TRBD2. This CDR3 contains 16 residues. V was clipped by 3 bases and J by 3 bases; unmatched bases: 6. Germline CDR1 and CDR2: MNHNY and SVGAGI (reference sequence). The CDR3 DNA follows: TGTGCCAGCAGTTATGGCGGGGGGCGATACACCGGGGAGCTGTTTTTT. Amino acids: CASSYGGGRYTGELFF.

There are many counts of this clonotype. The chain joins TRBV20-1 to TRBJ1-1, with 7 bases matching TRBD1. Unmatched junction bases numbered 7, after V lost 2 bases and J lost 4 bases. There are 14 residues in the CDR3. Germline CDR1 DFQATT, CDR2 SNEGSKA (reference sequence). This CDR3 is CSARMTGRFTEAFF. CDR3 DNA: TGCAGTGCTAGAATGACAGGGAGGTTCACTGAAGCTTTCTTT.

This clonotype was seen ten or more times. CDR3 sequence (DNA): TGTGCCAGCACCATGGGGACAGGGGACTACGAGCAGTACGTC. It specifies CASTMGTGDYEQYV. The chain recombines TRBV6-6 with TRBJ2-7; 10 positions match TRBD1. CDR1 and CDR2 (germline): MNHNY, SVGAGI (reference sequence). V lost 7 bases and J lost 3; bases outside the gene matches: 6. The CDR3 totals 14 residues.

This clonotype was detected many times. J is TRBJ2-6 and V is TRBV4-1, with D tentatively TRBD1 or TRBD2 (5 bases each). V was shortened by 4 bases and J by 0 bases, with 22 bases between the two germline ends. Looked up from germline, CDR1 is MGHRA and CDR2 is YSYEKL. This CDR3 has 20 residues. The CDR3 loop reads CASSRNIPGPLTSGANVLTF. The DNA of the CDR3 is TGCGCCAGCAGCCGAAACATACCGGGGCCTCTTACCTCTGGGGCCAACGTCCTGACTTTC.

This clonotype was seen many times. The chain uses TRBV7-9 and TRBJ1-2; D may be TRBD1 (5 bases). The germline V and J ends were trimmed by 4 bases and 6 bases, with 12 bases remaining between them. CDR1 is SEHNR, CDR2 FQNEAQ, per germline (reference sequence). This CDR3 region has 13 residues. CDR3 sequence: CASSSGRGNGYTF. In DNA, the CDR3 is TGTGCCAGCAGCTCAGGGAGGGGAAATGGCTACACCTTC.

This clonotype was counted at least ten times. J is TRBJ2-5 and V is TRBV24-1; 10 bases map to TRBD1. CDR1 KGHDR and CDR2 SFDVKD come from the germline V gene. V lost 9 bases, J lost 5 bases, and 8 bases stayed unmatched. The CDR3 is made up of 14 amino acids. This CDR3 reads CATGSTGGRETQYF. CDR3 DNA sequence: TGTGCCACCGGCTCGACAGGGGGCCGGGAGACCCAGTACTTC.

This clonotype showed up many times. V is TRBV10-3 and J is TRBJ2-3; 8 bases match TRBD1. V lost 2 bases, J lost 4 bases, and 2 bases stayed unmatched. This CDR3 spans 14 amino acids. Germline V gives CDR1 ENHRY, CDR2 SYGVKD. As DNA, the CDR3 is TGTGCCATCAGTGAGGGCAGGGGGCCAGATACGCAGTATTTT. Protein product: CAISEGRGPDTQYF.